This TCR beta chain is drawn from a study of CD8+ T cells in alopecia areata. In each case, RNA was isolated and then reverse transcribed into cDNA as the sequencing template. This table comes from immunoSEQ multiplex PCR, and its TCRdb copy is limited to in-frame clones, with some not included. The repertoire holds about 200,000 clones, with roughly three fifths as singletons. Regarding treatment: oral pan-JAK inhibitor, 5-10 mg twice daily. Trimming at V came to 5 bases and at J to 3 bases, leaving 2 bases not matched to a gene. CDR1 SQVTM and CDR2 ANQGSEA come from the germline V gene. CDR3 length equals 13 residues.

V is TRBV29-1 and J is TRBJ2-1; TRBD1 matches at 9 bases. The TCR was taken from a human donor with alopecia areata. This specimen was CD4+ T cells sorted from blood, taken at week 4, from a patient treated with tofacitinib. Here the CDR3 reads CSVPGQGYNEQFF. The CDR3 region has the DNA TGCAGCGTTCCGGGACAGGGCTACAATGAGCAGTTCTTC.